One and the same sample provided the 32 T cell receptor beta chains below, sequenced in a study of blood T cell repertoires in COVID-19. Profiled with immunoSEQ multiplex PCR; TCRdb holds only in-frame clones, not every one. The table has some 280,000 clones, around four fifths seen once; the top ten hold over 3.5%. Sequenced sample: peripheral blood. The source of these receptors is a woman between 50 and 59 years old with active or convalescent COVID-19.

The V call is TRBV6-5, the J call TRBJ1-1; 7 bases match TRBD1. The trim removed 6 bases at V and 5 bases at J, leaving 6 bases unmatched. Per germline, CDR1 MNHEY and CDR2 SVGAGI. This CDR3 has 13 residues. In DNA form, the CDR3 reads TGTGCCAGCAGGGTGACAGGGTTAACTGAAGCTTTCTTT. This gives the protein CASRVTGLTEAFF.

The chain employs TRBV19 and TRBJ2-7, with 9 positions matching TRBD2. V trimming: 5 bases; J trimming: 3 bases; junction bases outside the gene matches: 17. The CDR3 extends over 18 amino acids. The germline V gene has CDR1 LNHDA and CDR2 SQIVND (reference sequence). The CDR3 loop reads CASSGRLADQENDYEQYF. As DNA, the CDR3 is TGTGCCAGTAGTGGACGACTAGCGGACCAGGAGAACGACTACGAGCAGTACTTC.

The chain is built from TRBV28 and TRBJ1-4; 9 bases are shared with TRBD1. V shed 6 bases, J shed 8 bases, and the junction held 10 bases outside the gene matches. This CDR3 has 15 residues. Per germline, CDR1 MDHEN and CDR2 SYDVKM. The CDR3 nucleotides are TGTGCCAGCAGAAAGGACAGGGGCGGCAACGAAAAACTGTTTTTT. Encoded protein: CASRKDRGGNEKLFF.

This clone has more than one count but fewer than ten. As DNA, the CDR3 is TGTGCCAGCAAGGCGGGACAGGGTGGGAAACTGTTTTTT. It encodes CASKAGQGGKLFF. This sequence joins TRBV28 and TRBJ1-4, with 9 nucleotides matching TRBD1. Germline loops: CDR1 MDHEN, CDR2 SYDVKM. The V and J ends lost 7 bases and 11 bases, in that order; junction bases with no gene match: 8. CDR3 length: 13 residues.

The CDR3 spells CASSLFGAGGADTQYF. CDR3 DNA sequence: TGCGCCAGCAGCTTGTTCGGAGCGGGGGGGGCAGATACGCAGTATTTT. V and J are TRBV5-1 and TRBJ2-3, with 10 bases that match TRBD2. J gave up 4 bases and V 1 base, and 6 bases lay outside the gene matches. This CDR3 has 16 residues. Germline assignment: CDR1 SGHRS and CDR2 YFSETQ.

This chain connects TRBV24-1 to TRBJ1-2; TRBD1 matches at 9 bases. The CDR3 loop spans 13 amino acids. The germline CDR1 and CDR2 sequences are KGHDR and SFDVKD. The V segment lost 2 bases and the J segment 8 bases; nucleotides outside the gene matches: 2. CDR3 in amino acids: CATSDSDRGGYTF. Written as DNA, the CDR3 is TGTGCCACCAGTGATTCGGACAGGGGCGGCTACACCTTC.

J is TRBJ2-3 and V is TRBV18; TRBD2 is a possible D gene (6 bases). CDR1 and CDR2 (germline): KGHSH, LQKENI. Trimming stripped 3 bases from V and 3 bases from J, with 19 bases between. The CDR3 runs 17 residues. CDR3 DNA sequence: TGTGCCAGCTCACCCCGAGGTTCGGGAGCCCCGACAGATACGCAGTATTTT. Protein sequence: CASSPRGSGAPTDTQYF.

The chain uses TRBV6-5 and TRBJ1-3; unclear D gene. This CDR3 is built from 14 residues. V was cut by 9 bases and J by 0 bases, with 12 bases left in between. Germline-derived CDR1 and CDR2 are MNHEY and SVGAGI. As DNA, the CDR3 is TGTGCCAGTGGAACAGTCCTCTCTGGAAACACCATATATTTT. This translates into CASGTVLSGNTIYF.

The chain carries TRBV5-1 and TRBJ2-3, with TRBD2 matching 7 bases. CDR3 length: 16 residues. From germline, CDR1 is SGHRS and CDR2 YFSETQ. J lost 4 bases, V lost 4 bases, and 12 bases had no gene match. The CDR3 nucleotides read TGCGCCAGCAGCCAGGGCCTCGCGGGAGCCGCAGATACGCAGTATTTT. Protein sequence: CASSQGLAGAADTQYF. The entire variable domain, with the rest obtained from reference TRBV5-1 and TRBJ2-3, is as follows: KAGVTQTPRYLIKTRGQQVTLSCSPISGHRSVSWYQQTPGQGLQFLFEYFSETQRNKGNFPGRFSGRQFSNSRSEMNVSTLELGDSALYLCASSQGLAGAADTQYFGPGTRLTVL.

This chain connects TRBV13 to TRBJ2-5; 12 bases fit TRBD2. The CDR3 extends over 16 amino acids. J gave up 2 bases and V 4 bases, and 5 bases lay outside the gene matches. The germline gives CDR1 PRHDT, CDR2 FYEKMQ (reference sequence). CDR3 sequence: CASSSVTSGRQETQYF. Here the CDR3 DNA reads TGTGCCAGCAGCTCCGTGACTAGCGGGAGACAAGAGACCCAGTACTTC.

The rearrangement links TRBV15 to TRBJ1-2; D is undetermined. The CDR3 totals 12 residues. Germline loops: CDR1 LNHNV, CDR2 YYDKDF (reference sequence). The germline V and J ends were trimmed by 0 bases and 7 bases, with 6 bases remaining between them. The CDR3 protein is CATSRDAFGYTF. DNA for the CDR3: TGTGCCACCAGCAGAGATGCGTTTGGCTACACCTTC.

J is TRBJ1-1 and V is TRBV9, with TRBD1 as a possible D gene (5 bases). V lost 0 bases, J lost 10 bases, and 13 bases lay in between. Germline CDR1 is SGDLS and CDR2 is YYNGEE. The CDR3 covers 13 residues. For the CDR3, the DNA is TGTGCCAGCAGCGTAGCCCCCGACAGAGGAGCTTTCTTT. It encodes CASSVAPDRGAFF.

The chain carries TRBV12-3 or TRBV12-4 and TRBJ2-2; unclear D gene. V lost 3 bases and J lost 6, with 8 bases in between. This CDR3 comprises 13 residues. CDR3 coding DNA: TGTGCCAGCAGTTTGGTAGAGCCCGGGGAGCTGTTTTTT. Its translation: CASSLVEPGELFF.

About this clone itself: Different DNA sequences within this sample yield the same CDR3. The rearrangement links TRBV5-4 to TRBJ2-3; 8 nucleotides line up with TRBD1. Losses at the gene ends were 0 bases for V and 1 base for J; bases not matched to a gene: 1. The CDR3 contains 15 residues. Per germline, CDR1 SGHNT and CDR2 YYREEE (reference sequence). For the CDR3, the DNA is TGTGCCAGCAGCTTGGCGGGACAGGGCACAGATACGCAGTATTTT. Translated, it gives CASSLAGQGTDTQYF. Looking up the rest from reference TRBV5-4 and TRBJ2-3 gives the full variable domain: ETGVTQSPTHLIKTRGQQVTLRCSSQSGHNTVSWYQQALGQGPQFIFQYYREEENGRGNFPPRFSGLQFPNYSSELNVNALELDDSALYLCASSLAGQGTDTQYFGPGTRLTVL.

CDR3 region: CAISEGQGARTEAFF. DNA of the CDR3: TGTGCCATCAGTGAGGGACAGGGGGCGCGAACTGAAGCTTTCTTT. The chain couples TRBV10-3 to TRBJ1-1; 11 nucleotides agree with TRBD1. Losses at the gene ends were 2 bases for V and 5 bases for J; bases not matched to a gene: 4. This CDR3 has 15 amino acids. Germline values: CDR1 ENHRY, CDR2 SYGVKD.

The chain combines TRBV27 with TRBJ2-1, with 7 bases identical to TRBD1. CDR1 is MNHEY and CDR2 is SMNVEV in the germline V gene (reference sequence). This CDR3 has 15 amino acids. With 5 bases clipped from V and 0 bases from J, the junction kept 4 bases outside the gene matches. For the CDR3, the DNA is TGTGCCAGCAGTATGGGACAGTCCTCCTACAATGAGCAGTTCTTC. It is translated as CASSMGQSSYNEQFF.

This chain uses TRBV7-9 with TRBJ1-5; D not certain. The germline V gene has CDR1 SEHNR and CDR2 FQNEAQ (reference sequence). V gave up 1 base and J gave up 6 bases, with 4 bases separating them. The CDR3 is 12 residues long. The CDR3 bases are TGTGCCAGCAGCTTAGTGGCTCAGCCCCAGCATTTT. It encodes CASSLVAQPQHF. The entire variable domain, with the rest obtained from reference TRBV7-9 and TRBJ1-5, is as follows: DTGVSQNPRHKITKRGQNVTFRCDPISEHNRLYWYRQTLGQGPEFLTYFQNEAQLEKSRLLSDRFSAERPKGSFSTLEIQRTEQGDSAMYLCASSLVAQPQHFGDGTRLSIL.

The chain carries TRBV5-1 and TRBJ2-7, with D possibly being TRBD1 (6 bases). The V gene's germline CDR1 is SGHRS and CDR2 YFSETQ. CDR3 length: 15 residues. V lost 7 bases and J 7 bases, leaving 24 bases between the germline ends. The CDR3 DNA follows: TGCGCCAGCGGTCGAACAGGGATACCTCTTGGGGAGCAGTACTTC. Its translation is CASGRTGIPLGEQYF.

The chain combines TRBV19 with TRBJ2-5; D might be TRBD2 (7 bases). There are 16 residues in the CDR3. CDR1 is LNHDA, CDR2 SQIVND, per germline (reference sequence). V lost 4 bases and J lost 10, with 25 bases in between. Here the CDR3 DNA reads TGTGCCAGTAGTACCCCTGCGGGGGCGGCGAGTGGTGGCCAGTACTTC. It is translated as CASSTPAGAASGGQYF.

This chain uses TRBV2 with TRBJ1-1; TRBD1 might be the D (5 bases). The germline gives CDR1 SNHLY, CDR2 FYNNEI. Trimming removed 6 bases at V and 0 bases at J, with 11 bases between. This CDR3 comprises 14 residues. The CDR3 DNA reads TGTGCCAGCAGGCCGGGGGAGATGAACACTGAAGCTTTCTTT. Its translation is CASRPGEMNTEAFF.

The chain is built from TRBV11-3 and TRBJ2-1, with TRBD2 as a possible D gene (6 bases). Trimming left V 1 base short and J 0 bases short, with 16 bases between. The germline CDR1 and CDR2 sequences are SGHNT and YENEEA. CDR3 length: 18 residues. CDR3 in DNA: TGTGCCAGCAGCTTAGTAACCAGCGGGTCCAGCTCCTACAATGAGCAGTTCTTC. Its protein is CASSLVTSGSSSYNEQFF. Looking up the rest from reference TRBV11-3 and TRBJ2-1 gives the full variable domain: EAGVVQSPRYKIIEKKQPVAFWCNPISGHNTLYWYLQNLGQGPELLIRYENEEAVDDSQLPKDRFSAERLKGVDSTLKIQPAELGDSAVYLCASSLVTSGSSSYNEQFFGPGTRLTVL.

The table lists this clone with many counts. The rearrangement links TRBV19 to TRBJ2-7; 10 nucleotides align to TRBD1. The CDR3 runs 14 residues. The V gene end was trimmed by 7 bases and the J gene end by 5 bases; junction bases not matched to a gene: 8. Germline V gene sequence: CDR1 LNHDA, CDR2 SQIVND (reference sequence). The CDR3 DNA reads TGTGCCAGTAACCAGCCGGGACAGGGGAACGAGCAGTACTTC. Its protein is CASNQPGQGNEQYF.

This clone was counted once. V is TRBV15 and J is TRBJ1-4; perhaps TRBD1 as D (5 bases). Germline lookup yields CDR1 LNHNV and CDR2 YYDKDF (reference sequence). V lost 5 bases, J lost 5 bases, and 12 bases lay in between. The CDR3 has 14 amino acids. The CDR3 DNA sequence: TGTGCCACCAGCCAGGGTGGACTAAATGAAAAACTGTTTTTT. Translated, it gives CATSQGGLNEKLFF.

The chain uses TRBV6-5 and TRBJ1-4; D is perhaps TRBD1 (6 bases). V was shortened by 2 bases and J by 8 bases, with 15 bases between the two germline ends. This CDR3 contains 15 residues. The germline CDR1 and CDR2 sequences are MNHEY and SVGAGI. In DNA form, the CDR3 reads TGTGCCAGCAGTTACACCCGGGACAATGTCGAAAAACTGTTTTTT. Encoded protein: CASSYTRDNVEKLFF.

The chain uses TRBV2 and TRBJ2-3; D unclear. The CDR3 is made up of 11 amino acids. Germline lookup yields CDR1 SNHLY and CDR2 FYNNEI. Trimming cost V 7 bases and J 8 bases, with 10 bases left between them. Here the CDR3 DNA reads TGTGCCAGCACCACCACAAGTACGCAGTATTTT. Amino acid sequence: CASTTTSTQYF. Full variable domain (missing parts from reference TRBV2 and TRBJ2-3): EPEVTQTPSHQVTQMGQEVILRCVPISNHLYFYWYRQILGQKVEFLVSFYNNEISEKSEIFDDQFSVERPDGSNFTLKIRSTKLEDSAMYFCASTTTSTQYFGPGTRLTVL.

This chain links TRBV20-1 with TRBJ2-1, with a tentative D call TRBD1 (6 bases). The CDR3 covers 15 residues. Germline lookup yields CDR1 DFQATT and CDR2 SNEGSKA (reference sequence). Trimming pared 6 bases from V and 3 bases from J, leaving 18 bases between. The CDR3 region has the DNA TGCAGTGCAAGTCTTAGGGGGAGTATCTACAATGAGCAGTTCTTC. Translated: CSASLRGSIYNEQFF.

This clone was picked up one time. This sequence joins TRBV19 and TRBJ2-3; the D gene is possibly TRBD2 (5 bases). Per the germline V gene, CDR1 is LNHDA and CDR2 is SQIVND (reference sequence). V was cut by 7 bases and J by 6 bases, with 17 bases left in between. The CDR3 is made up of 14 amino acids. DNA of the CDR3: TGTGCCAGTACCCCCAGAGGCGGGTGGGATACGCAGTATTTT. As protein: CASTPRGGWDTQYF.

V is TRBV2 and J is TRBJ2-1; 12 bases align to TRBD2. Germline CDR1 SNHLY, CDR2 FYNNEI. The CDR3 is 15 amino acids. J gave up 8 bases and V 6 bases, and 8 bases lay outside the gene matches. CDR3 DNA sequence: TGTGCCAGCAGGCCCCTAGCGGGAGGGCCCTATGAGCAGTTCTTC. Encoded protein: CASRPLAGGPYEQFF.

V gene TRBV15 combines with J gene TRBJ1-1; the D is unclear. CDR3 size: 15 residues. Trimming left V 1 base short and J 2 bases short, with 11 bases between. CDR1 and CDR2 (germline): LNHNV, YYDKDF (reference sequence). As DNA, the CDR3 is TGTGCCACCAGCAGAGTCGGAGGGCAAAACACTGAAGCTTTCTTT. As protein: CATSRVGGQNTEAFF. The full variable domain, rest sourced from reference TRBV15 and TRBJ1-1, is DAMVIQNPRYQVTQFGKPVTLSCSQTLNHNVMYWYQQKSSQAPKLLFHYYDKDFNNEADTPDNFQSRRPNTSFCFLDIRSPGLGDTAMYLCATSRVGGQNTEAFFGQGTRLTVV.

The chain joins TRBV14 to TRBJ1-1; 9 nucleotides line up with TRBD1. CDR1 SGHDN and CDR2 FVKESK come from the germline V gene. V lost 1 base and J lost 0; bases outside the gene matches: 0. The CDR3 has 15 amino acids. The CDR3 DNA reads as TGTGCCAGCAGCCAAGGGACAGGGGTGAACACTGAAGCTTTCTTT. Translation gives CASSQGTGVNTEAFF.

This chain joins TRBV3-1 (or the pseudogene TRBV3-2) and TRBJ2-7; D not certain. V gave up 1 base and J gave up 2 bases, with 6 bases separating them. There are 13 residues in the CDR3. Germline V CDR1 and CDR2: LGHDT, YNNKEL (reference sequence). CDR3: CASSQATTYEQYF. CDR3 bases: TGTGCCAGCAGCCAAGCCACTACCTACGAGCAGTACTTC.

This clone was seen only once. The chain has TRBV11-1 and TRBJ2-7, with 7 bases lining up with TRBD1. Germline CDR1 reads SGHAT; CDR2 reads FQDESV (reference sequence). Unmatched junction bases numbered 8, after V lost 3 bases and J lost 3 bases. This CDR3 comprises 15 residues. CDR3 nucleotides: TGTGCCAGCAGCTTCTCCGGGACAGAGAACTACGAGCAGTACTTC. Translated: CASSFSGTENYEQYF.